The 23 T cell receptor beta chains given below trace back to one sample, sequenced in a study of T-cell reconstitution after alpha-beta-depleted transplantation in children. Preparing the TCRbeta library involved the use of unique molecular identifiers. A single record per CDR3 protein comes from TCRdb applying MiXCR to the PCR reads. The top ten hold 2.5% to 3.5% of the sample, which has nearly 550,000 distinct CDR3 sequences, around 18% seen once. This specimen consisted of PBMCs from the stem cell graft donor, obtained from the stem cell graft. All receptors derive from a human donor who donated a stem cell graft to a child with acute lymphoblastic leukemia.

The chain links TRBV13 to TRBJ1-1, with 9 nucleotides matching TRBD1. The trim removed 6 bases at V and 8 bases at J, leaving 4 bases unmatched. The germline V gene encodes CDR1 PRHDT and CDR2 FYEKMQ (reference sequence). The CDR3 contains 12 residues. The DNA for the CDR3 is TGTGCCAGCAGATCCGGACAGGGGGAAGCTTTCTTT. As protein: CASRSGQGEAFF.

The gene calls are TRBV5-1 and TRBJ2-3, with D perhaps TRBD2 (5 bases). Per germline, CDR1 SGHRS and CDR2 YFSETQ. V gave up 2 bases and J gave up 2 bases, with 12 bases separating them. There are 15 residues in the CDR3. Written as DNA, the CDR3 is TGCGCCAGCAGCTTAACGAGACTAACCACAGATACGCAGTATTTT. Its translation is CASSLTRLTTDTQYF.

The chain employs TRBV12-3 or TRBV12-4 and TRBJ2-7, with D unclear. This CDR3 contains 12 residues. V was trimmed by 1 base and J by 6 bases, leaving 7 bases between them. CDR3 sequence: CASSLVSGEQYF. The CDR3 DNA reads TGTGCCAGCAGTTTAGTCTCGGGCGAGCAGTACTTC.

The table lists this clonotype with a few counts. For the CDR3, the DNA is TGCGCCAGCCGGGCAGAAATGGGCTACGAGCAGTACTTC. Protein: CASRAEMGYEQYF. The chain is built from TRBV5-1 and TRBJ2-7; D is uncertain. V lost 7 bases, J lost 3 bases, and 14 bases lay in between. This CDR3 comprises 13 residues. Germline V gene data show CDR1 as SGHRS and CDR2 as YFSETQ.

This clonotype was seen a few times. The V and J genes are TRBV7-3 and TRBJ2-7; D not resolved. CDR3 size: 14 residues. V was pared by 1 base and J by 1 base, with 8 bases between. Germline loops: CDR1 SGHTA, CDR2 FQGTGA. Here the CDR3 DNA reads TGTGCCAGCAGCTTAAGCGAGGTTTCCTACGAGCAGTACTTC. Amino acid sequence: CASSLSEVSYEQYF.

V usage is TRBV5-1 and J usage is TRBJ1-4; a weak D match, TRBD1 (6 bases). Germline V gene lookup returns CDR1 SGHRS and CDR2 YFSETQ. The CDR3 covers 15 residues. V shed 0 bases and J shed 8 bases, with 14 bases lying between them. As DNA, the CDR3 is TGCGCCAGCAGCTTGGCCAGGGGCGGGGGAGAAAAACTGTTTTTT. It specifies CASSLARGGGEKLFF.

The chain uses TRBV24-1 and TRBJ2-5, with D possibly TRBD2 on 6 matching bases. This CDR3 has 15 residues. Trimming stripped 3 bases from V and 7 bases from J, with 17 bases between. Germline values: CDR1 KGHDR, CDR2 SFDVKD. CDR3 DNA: TGTGCCACCAGTGATCCGCGACTAGGAGGAGCGACCCAGTACTTC. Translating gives CATSDPRLGGATQYF.

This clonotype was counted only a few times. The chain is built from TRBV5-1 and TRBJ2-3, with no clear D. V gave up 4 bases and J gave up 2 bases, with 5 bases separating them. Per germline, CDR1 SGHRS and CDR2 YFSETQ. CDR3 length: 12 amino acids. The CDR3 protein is CASSQTTDTQYF. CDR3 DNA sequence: TGCGCCAGCAGCCAAACCACAGATACGCAGTATTTT.

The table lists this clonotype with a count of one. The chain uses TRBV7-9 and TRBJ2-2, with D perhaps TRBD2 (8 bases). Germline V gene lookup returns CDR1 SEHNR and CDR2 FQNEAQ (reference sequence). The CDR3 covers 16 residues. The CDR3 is CAFPPGRGRDTGELFF. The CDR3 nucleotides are TGTGCTTTCCCTCCCGGGAGGGGGCGAGACACCGGGGAGCTGTTTTTT. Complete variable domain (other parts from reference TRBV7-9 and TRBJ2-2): DTGVSQNPRHKITKRGQNVTFRCDPISEHNRLYWYRQTLGQGPEFLTYFQNEAQLEKSRLLSDRFSAERPKGSFSTLEIQRTEQGDSAMYLCAFPPGRGRDTGELFFGEGSRLTVL.

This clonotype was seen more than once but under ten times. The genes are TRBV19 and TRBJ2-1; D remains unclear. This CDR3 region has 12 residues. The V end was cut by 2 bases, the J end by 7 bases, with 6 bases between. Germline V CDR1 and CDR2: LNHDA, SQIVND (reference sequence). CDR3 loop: CASSIWGNEQFF. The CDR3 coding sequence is TGTGCCAGTAGTATATGGGGAAATGAGCAGTTCTTC.

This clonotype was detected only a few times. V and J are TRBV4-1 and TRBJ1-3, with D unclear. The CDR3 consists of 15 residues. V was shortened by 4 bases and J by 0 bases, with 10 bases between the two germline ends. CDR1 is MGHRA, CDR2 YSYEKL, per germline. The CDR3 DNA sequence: TGCGCCAGCAGCCGGATCATAGGCTCTGGAAACACCATATATTTT. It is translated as CASSRIIGSGNTIYF.

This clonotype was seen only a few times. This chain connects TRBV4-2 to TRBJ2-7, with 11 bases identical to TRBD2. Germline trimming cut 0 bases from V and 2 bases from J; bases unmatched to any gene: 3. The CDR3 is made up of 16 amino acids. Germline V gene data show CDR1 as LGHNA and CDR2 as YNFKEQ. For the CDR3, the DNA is TGTGCCAGCAGCCAAGAGATTAGCGGGAGGGCCTACGAGCAGTACTTC. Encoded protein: CASSQEISGRAYEQYF.

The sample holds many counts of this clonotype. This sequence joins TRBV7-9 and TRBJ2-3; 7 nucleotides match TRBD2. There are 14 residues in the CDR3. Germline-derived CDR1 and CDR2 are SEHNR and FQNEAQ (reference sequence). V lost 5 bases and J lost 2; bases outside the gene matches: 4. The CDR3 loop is CASSPGLNTDTQYF. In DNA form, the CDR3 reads TGTGCCAGCAGCCCGGGACTAAACACAGATACGCAGTATTTT. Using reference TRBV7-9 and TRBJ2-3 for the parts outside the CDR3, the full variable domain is DTGVSQNPRHKITKRGQNVTFRCDPISEHNRLYWYRQTLGQGPEFLTYFQNEAQLEKSRLLSDRFSAERPKGSFSTLEIQRTEQGDSAMYLCASSPGLNTDTQYFGPGTRLTVL.

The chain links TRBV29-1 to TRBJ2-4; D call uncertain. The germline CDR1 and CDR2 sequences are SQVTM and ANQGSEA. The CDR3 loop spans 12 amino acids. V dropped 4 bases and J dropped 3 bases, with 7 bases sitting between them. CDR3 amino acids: CSVVVVKNIQYF. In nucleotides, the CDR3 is TGCAGCGTTGTTGTGGTCAAAAACATTCAGTACTTC.

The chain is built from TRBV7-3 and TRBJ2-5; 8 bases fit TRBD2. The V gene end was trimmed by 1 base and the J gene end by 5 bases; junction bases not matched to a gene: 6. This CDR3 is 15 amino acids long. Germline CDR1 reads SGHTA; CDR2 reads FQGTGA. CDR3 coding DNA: TGTGCCAGCAGCTTAATGAGCGGGAGTGGCGAGACCCAGTACTTC. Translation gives CASSLMSGSGETQYF.

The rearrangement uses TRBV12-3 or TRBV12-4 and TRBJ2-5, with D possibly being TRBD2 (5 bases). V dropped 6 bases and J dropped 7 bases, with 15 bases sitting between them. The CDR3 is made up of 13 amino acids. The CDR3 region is CASSRNEGGTQYF. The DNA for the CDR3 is TGTGCCAGCAGCCGAAACGAGGGCGGGACCCAGTACTTC.

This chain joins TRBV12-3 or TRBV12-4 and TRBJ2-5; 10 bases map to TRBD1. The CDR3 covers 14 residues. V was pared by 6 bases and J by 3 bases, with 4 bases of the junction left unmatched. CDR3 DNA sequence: TGTGCCAGCAGCCACGGGACAGGGGAAGAGACCCAGTACTTC. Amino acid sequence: CASSHGTGEETQYF.

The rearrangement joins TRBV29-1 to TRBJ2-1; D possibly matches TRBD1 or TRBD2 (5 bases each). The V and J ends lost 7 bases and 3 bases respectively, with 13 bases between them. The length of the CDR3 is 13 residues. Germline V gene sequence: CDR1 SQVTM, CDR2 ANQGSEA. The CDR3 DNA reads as TGCAGCGACCGGGACCGTGTCTACAATGAGCAGTTCTTC. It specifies CSDRDRVYNEQFF.

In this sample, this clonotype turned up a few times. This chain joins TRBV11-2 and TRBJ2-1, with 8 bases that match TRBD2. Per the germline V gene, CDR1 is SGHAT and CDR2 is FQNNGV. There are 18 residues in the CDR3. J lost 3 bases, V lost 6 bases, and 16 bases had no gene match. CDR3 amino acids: CASSQNLVPGGGYNEQFF. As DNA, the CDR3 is TGTGCCAGCAGTCAAAACCTCGTCCCGGGAGGGGGCTACAATGAGCAGTTCTTC.

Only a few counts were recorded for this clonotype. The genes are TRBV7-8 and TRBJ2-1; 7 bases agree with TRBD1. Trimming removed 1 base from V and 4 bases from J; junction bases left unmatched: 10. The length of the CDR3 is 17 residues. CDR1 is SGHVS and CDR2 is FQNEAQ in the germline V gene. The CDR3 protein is CASSLGSLGQMYNEQFF. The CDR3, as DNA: TGTGCCAGCAGCTTAGGGTCTTTGGGACAGATGTACAATGAGCAGTTCTTC.

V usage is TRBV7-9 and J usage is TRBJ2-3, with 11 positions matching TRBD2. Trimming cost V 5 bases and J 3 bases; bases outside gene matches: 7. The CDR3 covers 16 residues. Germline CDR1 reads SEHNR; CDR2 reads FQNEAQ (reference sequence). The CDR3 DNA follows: TGTGCCAGCAGCCGTACTAGCGGGGGACGAACAGATACGCAGTATTTT. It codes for CASSRTSGGRTDTQYF.

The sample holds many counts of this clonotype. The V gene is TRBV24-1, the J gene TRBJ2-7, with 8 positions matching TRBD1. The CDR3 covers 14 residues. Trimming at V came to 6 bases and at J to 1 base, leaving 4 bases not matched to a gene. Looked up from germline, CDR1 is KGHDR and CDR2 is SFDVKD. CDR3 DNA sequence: TGTGCCACCAGTACTGGACAGGGTTCCTACGAGCAGTACTTC. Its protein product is CATSTGQGSYEQYF.

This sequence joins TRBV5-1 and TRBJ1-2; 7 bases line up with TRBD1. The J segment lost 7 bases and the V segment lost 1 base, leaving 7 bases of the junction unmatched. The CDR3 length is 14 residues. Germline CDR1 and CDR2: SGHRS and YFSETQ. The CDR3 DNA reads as TGCGCCAGCAGCTTGACAGGACAGGCGTTTGGCTACACCTTC. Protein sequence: CASSLTGQAFGYTF.